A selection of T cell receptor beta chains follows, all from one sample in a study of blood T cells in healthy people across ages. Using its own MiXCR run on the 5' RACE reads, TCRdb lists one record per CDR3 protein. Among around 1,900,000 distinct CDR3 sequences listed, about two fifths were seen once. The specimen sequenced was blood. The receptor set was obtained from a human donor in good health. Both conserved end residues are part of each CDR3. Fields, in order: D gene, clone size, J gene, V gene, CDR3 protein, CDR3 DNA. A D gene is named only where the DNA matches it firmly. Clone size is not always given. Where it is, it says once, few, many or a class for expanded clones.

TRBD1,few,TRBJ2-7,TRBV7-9,CASSQSSGTAFYYEQYF,TGTGCCAGCAGCCAGTCCTCCGGGACAGCCTTTTATTACGAGCAGTACTTC
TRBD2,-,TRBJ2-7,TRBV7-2,CASSLLERGLRGAYEQYF,TGTGCCAGCAGCTTACTCGAGCGGGGGTTGAGGGGGGCCTACGAGCAGTACTTC
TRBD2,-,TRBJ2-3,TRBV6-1,CASSEGRVGGGVTDTQYF,TGTGCCAGCAGTGAAGGTCGGGTAGGCGGGGGGGTTACAGATACGCAGTATTTT
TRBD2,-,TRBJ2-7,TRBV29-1,CSVLTGEDPGTSGFEQYF,TGCAGCGTCCTGACAGGAGAAGACCCCGGGACTAGCGGGTTCGAGCAGTACTTC
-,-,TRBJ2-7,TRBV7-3,CASSFAGSGEQYF,TGTGCCAGCAGCTTCGCAGGATCAGGCGAGCAGTACTTC
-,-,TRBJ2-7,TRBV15,CATSRERPGVGEQYF,TGTGCCACCAGCAGAGAGAGACCAGGGGTTGGCGAGCAGTACTTC
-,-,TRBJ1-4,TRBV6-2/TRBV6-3,CASSQDGRNEKLFF,TGTGCCAGCTCTCAGGACGGGAGAAATGAAAAACTGTTTTTT
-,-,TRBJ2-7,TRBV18,CASRGHASYEQYF,TGTGCCAGCCGGGGACATGCATCCTACGAGCAGTACTTC
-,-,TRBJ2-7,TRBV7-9,CASSLWVGYEQYF,TGTGCCAGCAGCTTATGGGTAGGCTACGAGCAGTACTTC
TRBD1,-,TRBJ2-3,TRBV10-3,CATLGQGDPDTQYF,TGTGCCACCCTCGGACAGGGGGACCCAGATACGCAGTATTTT
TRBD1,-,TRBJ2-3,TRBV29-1,CSVGTGQGIPDTQYF,TGCAGCGTTGGGACGGGACAGGGGATACCAGATACGCAGTATTTT
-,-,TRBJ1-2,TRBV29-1,CSVANREGYGYIF,TGCAGCGTAGCCAACAGGGAAGGATATGGCTACATCTTC
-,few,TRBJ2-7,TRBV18,CASSPTWQGEDEQYF,TGTGCCAGCTCACCAACCTGGCAGGGAGAAGACGAGCAGTACTTC
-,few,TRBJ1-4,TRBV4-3,CASSQGQRNEKLFF,TGCGCCAGCAGCCAAGGACAGAGAAATGAAAAACTGTTTTTT
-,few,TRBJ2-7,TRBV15,CATSSLTRTEGYEQYF,TGTGCCACCAGCAGTCTAACTCGGACAGAAGGCTACGAGCAGTACTTC
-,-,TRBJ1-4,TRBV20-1,CSANKGGGGGNEKLFF,TGCAGTGCTAACAAAGGTGGAGGGGGTGGAAATGAAAAACTGTTTTTT
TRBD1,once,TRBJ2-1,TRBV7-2,CASRSYRGTYNEQFF,TGTGCCAGCAGATCATACAGGGGAACCTACAATGAGCAGTTCTTC
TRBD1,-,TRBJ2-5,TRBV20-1,CSARDGTGVYLQETQYF,TGCAGTGCTAGAGATGGGACAGGGGTATACCTCCAAGAGACCCAGTACTTC
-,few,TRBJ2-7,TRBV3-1,CASSQGRWGEGTDEQYF,TGTGCCAGCAGCCAGGGGCGGTGGGGCGAAGGGACCGACGAGCAGTACTTC
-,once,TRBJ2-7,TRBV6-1,CASSEEGSSYNEQYF,TGTGCCAGCAGTGAAGAGGGGAGCTCCTACAATGAGCAGTACTTC
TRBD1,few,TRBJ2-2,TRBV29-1,CSADRGGDTGELFF,TGCAGCGCTGACAGGGGTGGGGACACCGGGGAGCTGTTTTTT
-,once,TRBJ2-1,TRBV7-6,CASSSGGFEGKGEQFF,TGTGCCAGCAGCTCCGGGGGTTTTGAGGGTAAGGGTGAGCAGTTCTTC
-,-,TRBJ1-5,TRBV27,CASSRVQGGNQPQHF,TGTGCCAGCAGCCGCGTACAGGGTGGGAATCAGCCCCAGCATTTT
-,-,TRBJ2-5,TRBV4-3,CASSLSARETQYF,TGCGCCAGCAGCCTCAGCGCCCGAGAGACCCAGTACTTC
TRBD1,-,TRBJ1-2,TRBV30,CAWSTGGDGYTF,TGTGCCTGGTCCACAGGGGGCGATGGCTACACCTTC
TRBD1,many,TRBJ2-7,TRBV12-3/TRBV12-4,CASRTGQGKQYF,TGTGCCAGCAGAACGGGACAGGGAAAGCAGTACTTC